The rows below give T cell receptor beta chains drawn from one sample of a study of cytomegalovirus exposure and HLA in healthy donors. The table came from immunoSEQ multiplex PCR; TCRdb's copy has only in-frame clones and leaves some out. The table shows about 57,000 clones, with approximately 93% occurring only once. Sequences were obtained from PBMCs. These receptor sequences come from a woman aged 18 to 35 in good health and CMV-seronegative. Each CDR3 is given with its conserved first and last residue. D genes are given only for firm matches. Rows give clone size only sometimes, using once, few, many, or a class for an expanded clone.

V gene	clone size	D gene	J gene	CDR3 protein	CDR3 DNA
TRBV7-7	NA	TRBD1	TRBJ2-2	CASSIGQGEVGELFF	TGTGCCAGCAGCATCGGACAGGGGGAGGTCGGGGAGCTGTTTTTT
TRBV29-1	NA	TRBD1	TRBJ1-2	CSVEFRGLGYTF	TGCAGCGTTGAATTCAGGGGGTTAGGCTACACCTTC
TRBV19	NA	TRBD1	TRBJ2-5	CASTKKGQGGETQYF	TGTGCCAGCACTAAGAAGGGACAGGGAGGAGAGACCCAGTACTTC
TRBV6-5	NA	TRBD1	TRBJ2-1	CASRGQGVSNEQFF	TGTGCCAGCAGGGGACAGGGGGTTTCGAATGAGCAGTTCTTC
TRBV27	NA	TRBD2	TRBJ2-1	CASSLLTAGGLDEQFF	TGTGCCAGCAGTCTTCTTACGGCGGGGGGGCTCGATGAGCAGTTCTTC
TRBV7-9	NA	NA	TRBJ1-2	CASSPQAAMGYGYTF	TGTGCCAGCAGCCCGCAGGCAGCCATGGGCTATGGCTACACCTTC
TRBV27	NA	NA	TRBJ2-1	CASSSLGARASSYNEQFF	TGTGCCAGCAGTTCCCTGGGGGCACGGGCCAGCTCCTACAATGAGCAGTTCTTC
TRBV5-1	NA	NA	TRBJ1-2	CASSLGGPGYTF	TGCGCCAGCAGCTTGGGAGGGCCTGGCTACACCTTC
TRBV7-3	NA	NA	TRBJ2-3	CASSFRGDRTDTQYF	TGTGCCAGCAGCTTTAGGGGTGACCGCACAGATACGCAGTATTTT
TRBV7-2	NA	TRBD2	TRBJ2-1	CASSPPSGKNAEQFF	TGTGCCAGCAGTCCTCCTAGCGGGAAGAACGCTGAGCAGTTCTTC
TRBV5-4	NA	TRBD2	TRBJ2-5	CASSLELAGSETQYF	TGTGCCAGCAGCTTGGAGCTAGCGGGATCGGAGACCCAGTACTTC
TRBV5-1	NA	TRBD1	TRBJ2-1	CASSSGTGDNEQFF	TGCGCCAGCAGCTCCGGGACAGGAGACAATGAGCAGTTCTTC
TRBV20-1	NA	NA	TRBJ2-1	CSAADNEQFF	TGCAGTGCGGCGGACAATGAGCAGTTCTTC
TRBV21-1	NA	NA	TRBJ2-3	CANGGISTDTQYF	TGTGCCAACGGCGGAATTAGCACAGATACGCAGTATTTT
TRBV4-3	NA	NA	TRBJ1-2	CASSSGGSIPSGYTF	TGCGCCAGCAGCTCTGGGGGCAGCATTCCTTCTGGCTACACCTTC
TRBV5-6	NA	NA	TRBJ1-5	CASSLAGGNSNQPQHF	TGTGCCAGCAGCTTGGCCGGGGGGAATAGCAATCAGCCCCAGCATTTT
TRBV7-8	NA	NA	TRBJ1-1	CASSLEPVVTEAFF	TGTGCCAGCAGCTTAGAGCCGGTGGTCACTGAAGCTTTCTTT
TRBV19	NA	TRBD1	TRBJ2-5	CASSILQGALETQYF	TGTGCCAGTAGTATATTGCAGGGGGCCTTGGAGACCCAGTACTTC
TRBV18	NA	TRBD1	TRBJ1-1	CASSLGTGSFAAFF	TGTGCCAGCTCCCTAGGGACAGGGAGCTTCGCAGCTTTCTTT
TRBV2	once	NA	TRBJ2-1	CASNKDWTYNEQFF	TGTGCCAGCAACAAGGACTGGACCTACAATGAGCAGTTCTTC
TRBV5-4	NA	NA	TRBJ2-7	CASSFEGATPLLPPYEQYF	TGTGCCAGCAGCTTCGAAGGAGCTACCCCCCTCCTACCCCCCTACGAGCAGTACTTC
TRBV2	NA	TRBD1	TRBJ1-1	CASSETFGGQGAAEAFF	TGTGCCAGCAGTGAAACTTTTGGGGGACAGGGGGCGGCTGAAGCTTTCTTT
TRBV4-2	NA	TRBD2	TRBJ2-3	CASSLGLAGGTTDTQYF	TGTGCCAGCAGCCTTGGACTAGCGGGAGGGACCACAGATACGCAGTATTTT